This paragraph covers one T cell receptor (beta chain) sequence. Its target is unknown. Triplicates of 250,000 to 350,000 cells were sorted from each CD8+ T cell subset. TRB cDNA libraries were made by UMI-labeled 5' RACE. TCRdb reprocessed the 5' RACE reads, with one entry per CDR3 protein and no DNA. The table for this sample gives 150,000 to 180,000 distinct CDR3 sequences. Germline CDR1 reads MDHEN; CDR2 reads SYDVKM. CDR3 length: 12 residues. The sample is drawn from a study of CXCR3-negative and CXCR3-positive naive CD8 T cells. Looking at the study overall: Sequencing brought in around 140 million TRB reads altogether, and each library got about 1.5 +/- 0.3 million.

Study-wide results and caveats: Naive subsets were similarly diverse, while memory CD8+ repertoires were much less diverse. Hydrophobicity was higher for TRB CDR3s found in CXCR3-positive naive cells than in CXCR3-negative naive cells. The TRBV-TRBJ usage of naive CXCR3-negative and CXCR3-positive cells was similar, but that of memory cells differed.

The V gene is TRBV28, the J gene TRBJ2-3. This clonotype was obtained from a human donor in good health. Some clones in this sample may be carry-over from other donors' samples. Material for sequencing was naive CXCR3+ CD8+ T cells from blood. Subset denoted: CD45RO-CCR7+CD27+CD95- naive CD8+ T cells expressing CXCR3 (TNR3+). CDR3 loop: CASSWTVDTQYF.